Below are 9 T cell receptor beta chains sequenced from a single sample in a study of blood T cell repertoires in COVID-19. Assay: immunoSEQ multiplex PCR; the TCRdb copy retains only in-frame clones and omits some. This table holds 100,000 to 150,000 clones, approximately 87% found once. Source material: peripheral blood. Receptors originate from a man in his 70s with active COVID-19.

The rearrangement links TRBV7-9 to TRBJ1-1; no firm D call. Trimming cost V 3 bases and J 1 base, with 6 bases left between them. CDR1 SEHNR and CDR2 FQNEAQ come from the germline V gene (reference sequence). The CDR3 has 13 amino acids. The CDR3 sequence: CASSFYGNTEAFF. The DNA of the CDR3 is TGTGCCAGCAGCTTTTACGGGAACACTGAAGCTTTCTTT.

The CDR3, as DNA: TGTGCCTGGAGATTTCCTGGTAGCGGGTCCGCCGAGCAGTACTTC. Translation gives CAWRFPGSGSAEQYF. The gene calls are TRBV30 and TRBJ2-7, with 7 nucleotides matching TRBD2. V gave up 3 bases and J gave up 6 bases; unmatched junction bases: 14. CDR1 is GTSNPN, CDR2 SVGIG, per germline (reference sequence). The CDR3 extends over 15 amino acids.

This clone was observed a handful of times. CDR3 bases: TGTGCCAGCAGTGGGACAGGGGGTTCCACTGAAGCTTTCTTT. It yields the protein CASSGTGGSTEAFF. The chain has TRBV2 and TRBJ1-1, with TRBD1 matching over 10 bases. CDR1 and CDR2 from the germline V gene are SNHLY and FYNNEI. V lost 4 bases and J lost 4; bases outside the gene matches: 3. The CDR3 extends over 14 amino acids.

The chain combines TRBV7-7 with TRBJ2-2, with 12 bases identical to TRBD2. This CDR3 region has 16 residues. V lost 5 bases to trimming and J lost 6 bases; unmatched junction nucleotides: 7. Germline CDR1 reads SSHAT; CDR2 reads FNYEAQ (reference sequence). CDR3 protein: CASSPGGLAGSGELFF. The CDR3 DNA follows: TGTGCCAGCAGCCCAGGTGGACTAGCGGGATCCGGGGAGCTGTTTTTT.

J is TRBJ2-1 and V is TRBV6-6; TRBD2 matches at 10 bases. J lost 6 bases, V lost 0 bases, and 2 bases had no gene match. The CDR3 has 15 amino acids. The germline gives CDR1 MNHNY, CDR2 SVGAGI (reference sequence). CDR3 region: CASSYSASGGNEQFF. The DNA of the CDR3 is TGTGCCAGCAGTTACTCCGCTAGCGGGGGCAATGAGCAGTTCTTC.

The V call is TRBV29-1, the J call TRBJ2-7, with 9 positions matching TRBD2. Germline CDR1 and CDR2: SQVTM and ANQGSEA. This CDR3 contains 13 residues. V gave up 4 bases and J gave up 0 bases; unmatched junction bases: 1. The CDR3 DNA is TGCAGCGTTGCACTAGCGGGCTCCTACGAGCAGTACTTC. This encodes CSVALAGSYEQYF.

V gene TRBV27 combines with J gene TRBJ2-2; the match to TRBD1 covers 7 bases. In germline, CDR1 is MNHEY, CDR2 SMNVEV (reference sequence). This CDR3 region has 14 residues. Germline trimming cut 5 bases from V and 4 bases from J; bases unmatched to any gene: 4. DNA for the CDR3: TGTGCCAGCAGTCCGCGACAGGGCACCGGGGAGCTGTTTTTT. It yields the protein CASSPRQGTGELFF.

The count of this clone is one. The rearrangement links TRBV2 to TRBJ1-1, with D uncertain. Trimming removed 5 bases at V and 2 bases at J, with 12 bases between. The CDR3 length is 14 residues. CDR1 and CDR2 from the germline V gene are SNHLY and FYNNEI. CDR3 amino acids: CASSFRRGNTEAFF. The CDR3 bases are TGTGCCAGCAGTTTCCGGCGGGGTAACACTGAAGCTTTCTTT. Looking up the rest from reference TRBV2 and TRBJ1-1 gives the full variable domain: EPEVTQTPSHQVTQMGQEVILRCVPISNHLYFYWYRQILGQKVEFLVSFYNNEISEKSEIFDDQFSVERPDGSNFTLKIRSTKLEDSAMYFCASSFRRGNTEAFFGQGTRLTVV.

This clone has only one observation. The rearrangement links TRBV5-1 to TRBJ2-1, with 9 bases identical to TRBD2. Germline CDR1 reads SGHRS; CDR2 reads YFSETQ. V dropped 0 bases and J dropped 14; count of bases not matched to a gene: 21. This CDR3 region has 18 residues. The CDR3 loop reads CASSLGSKSNQREEGKFF. CDR3 bases: TGCGCCAGCAGCTTGGGCAGCAAGAGTAACCAGCGGGAGGAAGGAAAGTTCTTC.